The sequence of this T cell receptor beta chain was determined in a study of cytomegalovirus exposure and HLA in healthy donors. Study information: An early release of data contained tens of millions of unique TCRs, which came from HLA-typed donors.

The CDR3 has 16 residues. The germline V gene has CDR1 SQVTM and CDR2 ANQGSEA. V lost 6 bases and J lost 5; bases outside the gene matches: 9. Study-wide findings and caveats: One variant, a missense change in DCLRE1C, was linked in a later analysis to TCR beta V- and J-gene trimming. Compared with the approximately 700-donor mean, an Asian-associated ancestry cluster reportedly had fewer N-insertions, according to a later analysis.

Regarding this clone: Antigen unknown.

With 60 Vbeta and 13 Jbeta primers, the PCR was carried out. Assay: immunoSEQ multiplex PCR; the TCRdb copy retains only in-frame clones and omits some. The sample yields tens of thousands of clones, less than 85% seen once. Sequencing was done on a sample of PBMCs. The sequence came from a man between 18 and 29 years old in good health and CMV-seronegative. The V and J genes are TRBV29-1 and TRBJ2-5; 16 bases are shared with TRBD2. Here the CDR3 reads CSVRPGLAGGSETQYF. CDR3 nucleotides: TGCAGCGTAAGACCGGGACTAGCGGGAGGGTCTGAGACCCAGTACTTC.